This TCR beta chain is from a study of shared clonotypes between healthy human individuals. With 6 bases removed from V and 1 base from J, the gap between germline ends came to 9 bases. The CDR3 runs to 13 residues. Germline CDR1 and CDR2: MGHDK and SYGVNS. Clones were read by immunoSEQ multiplex PCR, and TCRdb kept only the in-frame ones, dropping some. The data show roughly 1 million clones, approximately 80% seen once. This clonotype was obtained from a man between 18 and 35 years old in good health. Some clones in this sample may be carry-over from other donors' samples. The material sequenced was memory CD4+ T cells from PBMCs. The subset is: CD45RA-negative fraction. This chain connects TRBV25-1 to TRBJ1-1; D ambiguous. The CDR3 sequence: CASRSYGNTEAFF. The CDR3 coding sequence is TGTGCCAGCAGGAGCTACGGGAACACTGAAGCTTTCTTT.